Listed below are T cell receptor beta chains from one sample, sequenced in a study of blood T cell repertoires in COVID-19. The method was immunoSEQ multiplex PCR; TCRdb's version includes in-frame clones alone and lacks a portion of them. The sample has 240,000 or so clones, roughly four fifths seen once; the top ten hold 3.4%. Sequenced material: peripheral blood. The receptors here all came from a woman between 18 and 29 years old with acute or convalescent COVID-19. Both conserved end residues are part of each CDR3. The order of the fields is clone size, J gene, CDR3 length, D gene, V gene, CDR3 DNA, CDR3 protein. A D gene is named only where the DNA matches it firmly. Clone size is not always given. Where it is, it says once, few, many or a class for expanded clones.

size: .
J: TRBJ2-1
length: 17
D: TRBD1
V: TRBV11-2
DNA: TGTGCCAGCAGCTTAGAGTCGGGACAGGGGCGCCTCAATGAGCAGTTCTTC
CDR3: CASSLESGQGRLNEQFF

size: few
J: TRBJ2-7
length: 15
D: TRBD2
V: TRBV30
DNA: TGTGCCTGGAGTCCCCTAGCGGGAGTGTCCTACGAGCAGTACTTC
CDR3: CAWSPLAGVSYEQYF

size: .
J: TRBJ2-5
length: 15
D: TRBD1
V: TRBV7-9
DNA: TGTGCCAGCAGCCCCCTGGACAGGGACAAAGAGACCCAGTACTTC
CDR3: CASSPLDRDKETQYF

size: .
J: TRBJ2-5
length: 17
D: TRBD2
V: TRBV7-2
DNA: TGTGCCAGCAGCTTAGCCGTGGCTAGCGGGAGGGGAGAGACCCAGTACTTC
CDR3: CASSLAVASGRGETQYF

size: few
J: TRBJ2-2
length: 13
D: TRBD2
V: TRBV14
DNA: TGTGCCAGCAGCCGGCGGGAGACCGGGGAGCTGTTTTTT
CDR3: CASSRRETGELFF

size: .
J: TRBJ2-7
length: 17
D: TRBD2
V: TRBV6-2/TRBV6-3
DNA: TGTGCCAGCAGTTACTCGTGGCTAGCGGGAATCAAGTACGAGCAGTACTTC
CDR3: CASSYSWLAGIKYEQYF

size: .
J: TRBJ1-4
length: 15
D: .
V: TRBV6-5
DNA: TGTGCCAGCAGTTACGAAGGGGGAAGAGGAGAAAAACTGTTTTTT
CDR3: CASSYEGGRGEKLFF

size: .
J: TRBJ2-5
length: 15
D: TRBD1
V: TRBV11-3
DNA: TGTGCCAGCAGCTCCGGGACAGGGGGCTTAGAGACCCAGTACTTC
CDR3: CASSSGTGGLETQYF

size: .
J: TRBJ2-1
length: 16
D: TRBD2
V: TRBV9
DNA: TGTGCCAGCAGCGCCGGGACTAGCGGTTTTTACAATGAGCAGTTCTTC
CDR3: CASSAGTSGFYNEQFF

size: once
J: TRBJ2-7
length: 13
D: .
V: TRBV3-1/TRBV3-2
DNA: TGTGCCAGCAGCCAAGGTGGCCTCTACGAGCAGTACTTC
CDR3: CASSQGGLYEQYF

size: .
J: TRBJ1-3
length: 16
D: .
V: TRBV6-2/TRBV6-3
DNA: TGTGCCAGCAGTTACTCGTTGTGGAGTTCTGGAAACACCATATATTTT
CDR3: CASSYSLWSSGNTIYF

size: .
J: TRBJ2-2
length: 16
D: TRBD2
V: TRBV9
DNA: TGTGCCAGCAGCGTCACTAGCGGGAGTTGGCCCGGGGAGCTGTTTTTT
CDR3: CASSVTSGSWPGELFF

size: few
J: TRBJ1-2
length: 15
D: .
V: TRBV3-1/TRBV3-2
DNA: TGTGCCAGCAGCCAAGATCCAGGGTCTGGCTATGGCTACACCTTC
CDR3: CASSQDPGSGYGYTF

size: .
J: TRBJ2-1
length: 20
D: TRBD2
V: TRBV4-3
DNA: TGCGCCAGCAGCCAAGAAGGGAACGGCGGACTAGCGGGAATATACAATGAGCAGTTCTTC
CDR3: CASSQEGNGGLAGIYNEQFF

size: .
J: TRBJ2-1
length: 16
D: .
V: TRBV7-2
DNA: TGTGCCAGCAGCTTAGCGCCACCAGGCTCCTACAATGAGCAGTTCTTC
CDR3: CASSLAPPGSYNEQFF

size: once
J: TRBJ1-1
length: 18
D: .
V: TRBV13
DNA: TGTGCCAGCAGTCCTATGGTAAGCGTTCCCGGAATGAACACTGAAGCTTTCTTT
CDR3: CASSPMVSVPGMNTEAFF

size: once
J: TRBJ2-2
length: 16
D: .
V: TRBV5-1
DNA: TGCGCCAGCAGCTTGACTAGTTTGTTAGTCACCGGGGAGCTGTTTTTT
CDR3: CASSLTSLLVTGELFF

size: .
J: TRBJ2-5
length: 11
D: .
V: TRBV28
DNA: TGTGCCAGCAGCCCTCAAGAGACCCAGTACTTC
CDR3: CASSPQETQYF

size: .
J: TRBJ2-1
length: 16
D: TRBD2
V: TRBV19
DNA: TGTGCCAGTAGTATCCAGGCGGCTAGCGGGAGAAATGAGCAGTTCTTC
CDR3: CASSIQAASGRNEQFF

size: .
J: TRBJ1-5
length: 14
D: TRBD1
V: TRBV19
DNA: TGTGCCAGCTCAGGGACAGGGGGCAATCAGCCCCAGCATTTT
CDR3: CASSGTGGNQPQHF

size: once
J: TRBJ1-5
length: 12
D: .
V: TRBV2
DNA: TGTGCCAGCAGTGGGGGGGAACAGCCCCAGCATTTT
CDR3: CASSGGEQPQHF

size: .
J: TRBJ1-1
length: 12
D: .
V: TRBV27
DNA: TGTGCCAGCTTCCGGGGAGGCACTGAAGCTTTCTTT
CDR3: CASFRGGTEAFF

size: .
J: TRBJ1-1
length: 15
D: .
V: TRBV7-8
DNA: TGTGCCAGCAGCTTAAGGAGAACTCAGAACACTGAAGCTTTCTTT
CDR3: CASSLRRTQNTEAFF

size: once
J: TRBJ2-7
length: 14
D: TRBD1
V: TRBV7-9
DNA: TGTGCCAGCAGCTTAGCGACAGGGTCCCACGAGCAGTACTTC
CDR3: CASSLATGSHEQYF

size: few
J: TRBJ1-2
length: 13
D: .
V: TRBV12-3/TRBV12-4
DNA: TGTGCCAGCACCAATCAAAAATCCTATGGCTACACCTTC
CDR3: CASTNQKSYGYTF

size: few
J: TRBJ1-1
length: 13
D: .
V: TRBV30
DNA: TGTGCCTGGAAACTCGGGGGGAACACTGAAGCTTTCTTT
CDR3: CAWKLGGNTEAFF

size: .
J: TRBJ2-7
length: 12
D: TRBD1
V: TRBV6-5
DNA: TGTGCCAGCAGCTGGACAGGGAACGAGCAGTACTTC
CDR3: CASSWTGNEQYF

size: once
J: TRBJ1-6
length: 14
D: .
V: TRBV30
DNA: TGTGCCTGGACCCCGGGACATGGTAATTCACCCCTCCACTTT
CDR3: CAWTPGHGNSPLHF

size: once
J: TRBJ2-7
length: 19
D: TRBD2
V: TRBV4-3
DNA: TGCGCCAGCAGCCAAGATGGGGGGGCGGGAGGATCGGCGCTCTACGAGCAGTACTTC
CDR3: CASSQDGGAGGSALYEQYF

size: many
J: TRBJ2-7
length: 13
D: .
V: TRBV7-9
DNA: TGTGCCAGCAGCTTAGGGCCAAGCTACGAGCAGTACTTC
CDR3: CASSLGPSYEQYF

size: few
J: TRBJ2-7
length: 14
D: TRBD1
V: TRBV28
DNA: TGTGCCAGCAGACCAGGGACAGTCGTGGACGAGCAGTACTTC
CDR3: CASRPGTVVDEQYF

size: .
J: TRBJ2-7
length: 16
D: TRBD2
V: TRBV4-3
DNA: TGCGCCAGCAGCCAAGTGGCTAGCGGGAGACGGTACGAGCAGTACTTC
CDR3: CASSQVASGRRYEQYF

size: .
J: TRBJ2-5
length: 15
D: TRBD2
V: TRBV30
DNA: TGTGCCTGGACGGGGCGAGCGGGAGTTAGTGAGACCCAGTACTTC
CDR3: CAWTGRAGVSETQYF

size: .
J: TRBJ2-2
length: 16
D: .
V: TRBV7-2
DNA: TGTGCCAGCAGCTTAGGAGGGCGGGCGAACACCGGGGAGCTGTTTTTT
CDR3: CASSLGGRANTGELFF

size: .
J: TRBJ2-1
length: 14
D: TRBD2
V: TRBV5-5
DNA: TGTGCCAGCAGCCCCGGGACTATTTACAATGAGCAGTTCTTC
CDR3: CASSPGTIYNEQFF

size: .
J: TRBJ2-2
length: 14
D: .
V: TRBV6-2/TRBV6-3
DNA: TGTGCCAGCAGTTACTCCACAGTTATCGGGGAGCTGTTTTTT
CDR3: CASSYSTVIGELFF

size: .
J: TRBJ2-7
length: 14
D: .
V: TRBV25-1
DNA: TGTGCCAGCAGCAAAGGGGCCAACGGCTACGAGCAGTACTTC
CDR3: CASSKGANGYEQYF

size: few
J: TRBJ2-5
length: 16
D: TRBD2
V: TRBV7-2
DNA: TGTGCCAGCAGCTATCTTGCCCTAGCGGGAGCCGGGACCCAGTACTTC
CDR3: CASSYLALAGAGTQYF

size: .
J: TRBJ2-7
length: 14
D: .
V: TRBV6-2/TRBV6-3
DNA: TGTGCCAGCAGTTACCAAAGGGGTACCTACGAGCAGTACTTC
CDR3: CASSYQRGTYEQYF

size: .
J: TRBJ2-3
length: 17
D: TRBD2
V: TRBV5-4
DNA: TGTGCCAGCAGCCCCCTCCTAGCGGGAGGGCCGGCAGATACGCAGTATTTT
CDR3: CASSPLLAGGPADTQYF

size: few
J: TRBJ1-4
length: 18
D: TRBD1
V: TRBV28
DNA: TGTGCCAGCAGTAGATGGCCCTACAGGGGCTCGACTAATGAAAAACTGTTTTTT
CDR3: CASSRWPYRGSTNEKLFF

size: few
J: TRBJ2-2
length: 18
D: .
V: TRBV11-3
DNA: TGTGCCAGCAGCTTAGATCAGGGGGGATCATCAGCAACCGGGGAGCTGTTTTTT
CDR3: CASSLDQGGSSATGELFF

size: .
J: TRBJ2-5
length: 17
D: TRBD2
V: TRBV28
DNA: TGTGCCAGCCGAACGTCGGAGGCGGGAGGCACGCAAGAGACCCAGTACTTC
CDR3: CASRTSEAGGTQETQYF

size: .
J: TRBJ2-7
length: 13
D: .
V: TRBV7-9
DNA: TGTGCCAGCAGCTTACCCTCCAGGGGCGAGCAGTACTTC
CDR3: CASSLPSRGEQYF

size: once
J: TRBJ1-5
length: 16
D: TRBD1
V: TRBV19
DNA: TGTGCCAGCAAATTTTGGACAGGGGTGGTCAATCAGCCCCAGCATTTT
CDR3: CASKFWTGVVNQPQHF

size: .
J: TRBJ2-4
length: 20
D: TRBD2
V: TRBV4-2
DNA: TGTGCCAGCAGCCAAGGCGGCCTAGCGGGAGGTAGTATGGCCAAAAACATTCAGTACTTC
CDR3: CASSQGGLAGGSMAKNIQYF

size: few
J: TRBJ1-5
length: 17
D: TRBD1
V: TRBV7-2
DNA: TGTGCCAGCAGCTTAGAGGGACAGGGGGCATCTGGGCAGCCCCAGCATTTT
CDR3: CASSLEGQGASGQPQHF

size: .
J: TRBJ2-3
length: 13
D: .
V: TRBV9
DNA: TGTGCCAGCACAGGGGTAAGCACAGATACGCAGTATTTT
CDR3: CASTGVSTDTQYF

size: .
J: TRBJ1-2
length: 14
D: TRBD1
V: TRBV27
DNA: TGTGCCAGCAGACAAGGGGGCGTAAACTATGGCTACACCTTC
CDR3: CASRQGGVNYGYTF

size: .
J: TRBJ2-1
length: 15
D: .
V: TRBV7-2
DNA: TGTGCCAGCAGCTTAGCGCGGGGAGCCGTAGGGGAGCAGTTCTTC
CDR3: CASSLARGAVGEQFF

size: .
J: TRBJ2-3
length: 15
D: TRBD2
V: TRBV5-6
DNA: TGTGCCAGCAGCCCGCTAGCGGGGCACACAGATACGCAGTATTTT
CDR3: CASSPLAGHTDTQYF

size: .
J: TRBJ2-5
length: 17
D: TRBD2
V: TRBV4-3
DNA: TGCGCCAGCAGCCAAGATGGGGCTAGCGGGAGGGGAGAGACCCAGTACTTC
CDR3: CASSQDGASGRGETQYF